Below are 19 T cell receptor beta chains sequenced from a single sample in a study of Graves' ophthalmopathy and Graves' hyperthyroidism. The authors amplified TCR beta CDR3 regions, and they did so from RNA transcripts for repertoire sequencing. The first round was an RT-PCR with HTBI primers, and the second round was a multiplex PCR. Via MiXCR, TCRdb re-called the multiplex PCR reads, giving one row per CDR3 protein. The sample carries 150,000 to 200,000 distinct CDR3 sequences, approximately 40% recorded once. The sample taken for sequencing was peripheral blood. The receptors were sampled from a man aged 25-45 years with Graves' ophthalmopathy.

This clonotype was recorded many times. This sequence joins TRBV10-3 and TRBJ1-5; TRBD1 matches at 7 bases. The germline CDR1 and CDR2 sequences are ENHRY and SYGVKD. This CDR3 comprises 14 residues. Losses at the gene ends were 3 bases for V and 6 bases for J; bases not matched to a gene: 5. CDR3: CAISERGRGQPQHF. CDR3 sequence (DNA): TGTGCCATCAGTGAAAGGGGGCGCGGTCAGCCCCAGCATTTT.

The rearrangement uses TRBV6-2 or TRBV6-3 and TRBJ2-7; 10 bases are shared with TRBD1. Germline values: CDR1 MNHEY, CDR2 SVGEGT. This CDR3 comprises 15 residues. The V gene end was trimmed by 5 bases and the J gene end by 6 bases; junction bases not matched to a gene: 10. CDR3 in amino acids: CASSVSGQGFGEQYF. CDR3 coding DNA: TGTGCCAGCAGTGTATCGGGACAGGGGTTCGGCGAGCAGTACTTC.

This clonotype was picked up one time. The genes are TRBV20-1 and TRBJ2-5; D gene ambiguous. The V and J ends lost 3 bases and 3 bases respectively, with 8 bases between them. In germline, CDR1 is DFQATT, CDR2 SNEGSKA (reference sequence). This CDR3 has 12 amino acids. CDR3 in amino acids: CSASPSEETQYF. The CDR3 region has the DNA TGCAGTGCTAGTCCCAGCGAAGAGACCCAGTACTTC.

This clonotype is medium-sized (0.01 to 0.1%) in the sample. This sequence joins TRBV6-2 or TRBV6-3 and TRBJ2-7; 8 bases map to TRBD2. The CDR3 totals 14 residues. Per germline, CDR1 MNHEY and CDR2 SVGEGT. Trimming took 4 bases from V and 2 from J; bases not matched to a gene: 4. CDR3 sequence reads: CASSFSGTPYEQYF. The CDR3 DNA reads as TGTGCCAGCAGTTTTAGCGGGACCCCCTACGAGCAGTACTTC.

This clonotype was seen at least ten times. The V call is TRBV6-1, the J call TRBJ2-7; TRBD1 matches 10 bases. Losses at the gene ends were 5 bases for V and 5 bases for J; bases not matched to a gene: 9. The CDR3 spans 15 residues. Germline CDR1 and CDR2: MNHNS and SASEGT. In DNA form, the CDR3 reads TGTGCCAGCAGTACCCGGGACAGGGGAAAGGACGAGCAGTACTTC. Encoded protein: CASSTRDRGKDEQYF.

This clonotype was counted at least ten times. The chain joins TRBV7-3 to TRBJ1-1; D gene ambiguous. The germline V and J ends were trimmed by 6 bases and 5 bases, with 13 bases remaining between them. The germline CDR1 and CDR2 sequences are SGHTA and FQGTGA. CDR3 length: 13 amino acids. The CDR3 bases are TGTGCCAGCAGTTATACTCTGGAAACTGAAGCTTTCTTT. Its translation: CASSYTLETEAFF.

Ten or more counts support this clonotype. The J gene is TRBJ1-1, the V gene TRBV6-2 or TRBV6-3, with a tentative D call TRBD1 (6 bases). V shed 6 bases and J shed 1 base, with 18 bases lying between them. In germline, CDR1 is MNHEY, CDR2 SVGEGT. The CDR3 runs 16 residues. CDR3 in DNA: TGTGCCAGCAGACCACCTCCGGGCAGGGGGAACACTGAAGCTTTCTTT. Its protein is CASRPPPGRGNTEAFF.

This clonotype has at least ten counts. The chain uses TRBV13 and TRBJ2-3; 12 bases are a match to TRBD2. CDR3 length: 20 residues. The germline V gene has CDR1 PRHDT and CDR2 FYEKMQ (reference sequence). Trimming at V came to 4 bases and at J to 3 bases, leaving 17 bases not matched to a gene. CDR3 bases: TGTGCCAGCAGCTATATTGGGCTAGCGGGAGGGGAGTCGTGGACAGATACGCAGTATTTT. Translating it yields CASSYIGLAGGESWTDTQYF.

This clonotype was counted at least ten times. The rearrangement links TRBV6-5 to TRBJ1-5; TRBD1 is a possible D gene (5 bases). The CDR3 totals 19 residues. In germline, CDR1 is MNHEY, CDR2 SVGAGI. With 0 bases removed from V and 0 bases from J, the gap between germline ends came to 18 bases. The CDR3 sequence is CASSYSGREVTGSNQPQHF. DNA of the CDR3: TGTGCCAGCAGTTACTCAGGCAGGGAGGTGACGGGTAGCAATCAGCCCCAGCATTTT.

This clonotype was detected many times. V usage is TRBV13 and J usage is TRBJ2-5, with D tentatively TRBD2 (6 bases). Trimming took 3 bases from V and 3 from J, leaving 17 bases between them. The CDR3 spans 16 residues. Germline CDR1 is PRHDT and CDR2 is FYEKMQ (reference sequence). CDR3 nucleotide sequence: TGTGCCAGCAGCTTGGGGGGAAGGGGTCAGGAAGAGACCCAGTACTTC. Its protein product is CASSLGGRGQEETQYF.

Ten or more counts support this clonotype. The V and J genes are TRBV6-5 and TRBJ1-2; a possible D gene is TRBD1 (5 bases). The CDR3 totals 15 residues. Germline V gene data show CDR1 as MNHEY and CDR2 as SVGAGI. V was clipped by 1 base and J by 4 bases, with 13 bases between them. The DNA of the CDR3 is TGTGCCAGCAGTTACTTAGGGGTATCAGGCTATGGCTACACCTTC. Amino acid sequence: CASSYLGVSGYGYTF.

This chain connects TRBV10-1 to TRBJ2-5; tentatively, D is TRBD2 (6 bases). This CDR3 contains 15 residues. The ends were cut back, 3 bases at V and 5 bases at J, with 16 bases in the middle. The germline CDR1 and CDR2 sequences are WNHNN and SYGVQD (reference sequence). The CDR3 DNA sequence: TGCGCCAGCAGTGACAATCGCGCGGGGCTGGAGACCCAGTACTTC. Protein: CASSDNRAGLETQYF.

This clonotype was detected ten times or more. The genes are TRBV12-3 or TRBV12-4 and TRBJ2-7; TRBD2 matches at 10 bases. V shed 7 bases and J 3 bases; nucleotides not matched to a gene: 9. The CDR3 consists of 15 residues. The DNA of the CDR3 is TGTGCCAGCACCGGGTGGACTAGCGGAGTCTACGAGCAGTACTTC. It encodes CASTGWTSGVYEQYF.

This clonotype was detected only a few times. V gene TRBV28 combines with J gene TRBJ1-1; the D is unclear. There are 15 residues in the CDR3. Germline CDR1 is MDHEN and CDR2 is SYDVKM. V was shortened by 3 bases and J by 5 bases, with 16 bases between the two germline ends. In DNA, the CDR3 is TGTGCCAGCAGTTTTGATCGCGGAGGGTGGACTGAAGCTTTCTTT. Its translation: CASSFDRGGWTEAFF.

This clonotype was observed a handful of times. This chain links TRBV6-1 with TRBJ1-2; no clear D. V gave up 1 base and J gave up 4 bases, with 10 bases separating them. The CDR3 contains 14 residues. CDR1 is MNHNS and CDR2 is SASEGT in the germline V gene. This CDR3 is CASSEGRGFYGYTF. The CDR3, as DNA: TGTGCCAGCAGTGAAGGACGGGGATTCTATGGCTACACCTTC.

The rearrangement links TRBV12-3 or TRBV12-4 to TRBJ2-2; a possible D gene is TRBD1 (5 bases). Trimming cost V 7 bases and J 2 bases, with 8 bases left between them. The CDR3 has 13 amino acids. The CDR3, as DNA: TGTGCCAGCACTGACAGCAACACCGGGGAGCTGTTTTTT. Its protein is CASTDSNTGELFF.

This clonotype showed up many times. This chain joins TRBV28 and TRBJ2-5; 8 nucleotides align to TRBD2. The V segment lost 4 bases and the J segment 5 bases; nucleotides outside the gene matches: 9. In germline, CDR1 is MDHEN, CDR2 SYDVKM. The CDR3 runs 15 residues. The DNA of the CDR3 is TGTGCCAGCAGTTCTGGTGGGACTAGAGCCGAGACCCAGTACTTC. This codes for CASSSGGTRAETQYF.

This chain's CDR3 is CSARDDHVHNQLEQYF. DNA of the CDR3: TGCAGTGCTAGAGATGACCACGTCCATAATCAACTCGAGCAGTACTTC. This chain uses TRBV20-1 with TRBJ2-7; the D is unclear. V gave up 0 bases and J gave up 6 bases, with 21 bases separating them. CDR3 length equals 16 residues. Per the germline V gene, CDR1 is DFQATT and CDR2 is SNEGSKA (reference sequence).

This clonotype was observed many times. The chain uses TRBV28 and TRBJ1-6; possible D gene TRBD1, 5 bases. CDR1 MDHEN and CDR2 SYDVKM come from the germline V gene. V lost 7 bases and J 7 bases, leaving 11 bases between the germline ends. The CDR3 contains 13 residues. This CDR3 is CASTEGRNSPLHF. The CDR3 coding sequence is TGTGCCAGCACTGAGGGGCGGAATTCACCCCTCCACTTT.